These 2 T cell receptor beta chains were all obtained from the same sample, sequenced in a study of T-cell memory formation after mild COVID-19. TCRdb reprocessed the 5' RACE reads with MiXCR, giving one entry per CDR3 protein. The table has approximately 150,000 distinct CDR3 sequences, approximately 21% seen once; the top ten hold about 2.3%. Sequenced input: PBMCs or a T cell subset sorted from them (not recorded which). The receptors stem from an adult woman who had mild COVID-19 (a few samples of this study predate the infection). Cell type and time point are not known.

This clonotype showed up just a few times. This chain uses TRBV3-1 with TRBJ2-7, with TRBD2 identical over 11 bases. The CDR3 sequence is 15 residues long. Trimming cost V 5 bases and J 0 bases; bases outside gene matches: 3. Germline V gives CDR1 LGHDT, CDR2 YNNKEL (reference sequence). The CDR3, as DNA: TGTGCCAGCAGCGAAACTAGCGGGAGCTCCTACGAGCAGTACTTC. It codes for CASSETSGSSYEQYF.

This clonotype has just a few counts. V gene TRBV7-6 combines with J gene TRBJ2-2, with D tentatively TRBD1 or TRBD2 (5 bases each). Trimming shortened V by 7 bases and J by 1 base, and 22 bases separated the two germline ends. Germline V gives CDR1 SGHVS, CDR2 FNYEAQ. This CDR3 region has 18 residues. CDR3 protein: CASTYRGTGVLNTGELFF. The CDR3 coding sequence is TGTGCCAGCACCTATCGAGGGACCGGGGTATTGAACACCGGGGAGCTGTTTTTT.